This T cell receptor (beta chain) emerged from a study of shared clonotypes between healthy human individuals. Study-level findings and limits: Generation probability values for non-shared clonotypes were lower than those for clonotypes shared by all four donors.

Profiled with immunoSEQ multiplex PCR; TCRdb holds only in-frame clones, not every one. The table lists under 2,500,000 clones, 95% of them singletons. The CDR3 contains 16 residues. Germline V gene data show CDR1 as LGHNA and CDR2 as YSLEER. V lost 3 bases and J lost 4, with 16 bases in between. Details on this clone: Its specificity is unknown.

The origin of this receptor is a man between 18 and 35 years old in good health. J is TRBJ2-1 and V is TRBV4-3; D tentatively fits TRBD1 or TRBD2 (5 bases each). Source material: naive CD4+ T cells sorted from blood. The subset: CD45RA+ positively selected. The CDR3 nucleotides read TGCGCCAGCAGCCAGAGATGGGGGATTGGGTACAATGAGCAGTTCTTC. Residues: CASSQRWGIGYNEQFF.